This TCR beta chain was sequenced for a study of chemoradiotherapy in HPV16-positive cancers. Study-level background: Two HPV16-positive patients' cells yielded candidate HPV-specific clones and common motifs.

Whole-study results and caveats: In HPV16-positive patients, HPV-responsive T-cell expansion tracked better recurrence-free survival. Candidate HPV-specific clones and E7-related TCR motifs grew in tumor during treatment.

Turning to this clone: As yet, its antigen is unknown.

Using immunoSEQ multiplex PCR, the repertoire was profiled, and TCRdb retains in-frame clones only, with some absent. The sample consists of about 5,800 clones, more than 70% of them appearing once. CDR1 is GTSNPN, CDR2 SVGIG, per germline (reference sequence). This CDR3 has 14 residues. Deletions cut 5 bases from V and 0 bases from J, with 11 bases between. The receptor's source is a human donor with HPV-associated anogenital cancer. This material was obtained from a patient who underwent chemoradiotherapy. The chain combines TRBV30 with TRBJ1-5; D gene ambiguous. In DNA, the CDR3 is TGTGCCTGGGGAGGTGGGTATAGCAATCAGCCCCAGCATTTT. Protein product: CAWGGGYSNQPQHF.